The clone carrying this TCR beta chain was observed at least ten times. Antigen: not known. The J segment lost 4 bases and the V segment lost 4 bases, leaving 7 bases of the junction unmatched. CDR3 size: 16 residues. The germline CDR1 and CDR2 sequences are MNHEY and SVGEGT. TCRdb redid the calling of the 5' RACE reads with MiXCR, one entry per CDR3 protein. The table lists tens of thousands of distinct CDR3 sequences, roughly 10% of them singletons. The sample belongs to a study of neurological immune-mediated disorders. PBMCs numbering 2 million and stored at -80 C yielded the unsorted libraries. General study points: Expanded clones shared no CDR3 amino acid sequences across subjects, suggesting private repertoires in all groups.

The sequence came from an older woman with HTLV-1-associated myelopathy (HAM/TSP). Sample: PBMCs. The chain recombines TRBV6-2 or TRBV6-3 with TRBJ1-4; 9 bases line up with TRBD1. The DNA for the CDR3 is TGTGCCAGCAGTTCTCCTGACAGGGGGATTAATGAAAAACTGTTTTTT. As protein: CASSSPDRGINEKLFF.